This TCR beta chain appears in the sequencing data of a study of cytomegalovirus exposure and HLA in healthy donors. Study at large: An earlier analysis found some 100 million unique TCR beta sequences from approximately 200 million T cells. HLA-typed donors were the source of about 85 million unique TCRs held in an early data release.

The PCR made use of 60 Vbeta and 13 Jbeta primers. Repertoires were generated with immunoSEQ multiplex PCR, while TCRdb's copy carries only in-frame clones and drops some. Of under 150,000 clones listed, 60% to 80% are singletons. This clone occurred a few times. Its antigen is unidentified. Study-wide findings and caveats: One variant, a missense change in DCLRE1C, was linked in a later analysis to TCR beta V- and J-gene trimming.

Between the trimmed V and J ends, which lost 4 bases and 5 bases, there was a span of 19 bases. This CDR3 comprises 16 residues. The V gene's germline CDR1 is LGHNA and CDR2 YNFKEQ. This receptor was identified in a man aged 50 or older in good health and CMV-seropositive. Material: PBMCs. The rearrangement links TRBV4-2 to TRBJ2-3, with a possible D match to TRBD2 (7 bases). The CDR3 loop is CASSRINRRGGDTQYF. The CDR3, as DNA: TGTGCCAGCAGCCGAATAAATCGGAGGGGGGGAGATACGCAGTATTTT.